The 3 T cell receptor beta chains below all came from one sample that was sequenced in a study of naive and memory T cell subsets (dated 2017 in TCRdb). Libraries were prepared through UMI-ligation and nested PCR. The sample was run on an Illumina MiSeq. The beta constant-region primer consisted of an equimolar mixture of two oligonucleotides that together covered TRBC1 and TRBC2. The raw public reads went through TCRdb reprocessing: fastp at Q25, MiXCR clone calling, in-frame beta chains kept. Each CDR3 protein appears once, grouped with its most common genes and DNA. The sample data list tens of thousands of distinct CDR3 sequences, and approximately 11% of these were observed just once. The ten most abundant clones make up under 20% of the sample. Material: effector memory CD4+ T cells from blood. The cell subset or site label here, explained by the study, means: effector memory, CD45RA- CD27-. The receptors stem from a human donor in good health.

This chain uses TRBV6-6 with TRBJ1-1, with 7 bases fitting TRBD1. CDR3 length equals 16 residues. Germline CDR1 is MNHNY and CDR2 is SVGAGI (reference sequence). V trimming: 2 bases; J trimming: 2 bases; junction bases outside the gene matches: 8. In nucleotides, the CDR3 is TGTGCCAGCAGTTACCACCAGACAGGGTCAAACACTGAAGCTTTCTTT. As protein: CASSYHQTGSNTEAFF.

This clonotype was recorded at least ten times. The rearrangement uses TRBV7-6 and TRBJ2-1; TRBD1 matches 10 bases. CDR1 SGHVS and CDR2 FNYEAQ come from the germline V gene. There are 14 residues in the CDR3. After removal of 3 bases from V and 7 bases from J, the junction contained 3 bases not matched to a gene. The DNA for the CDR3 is TGTGCCAGCAGCTTCGGGACAGGGGTTAATGAGCAGTTCTTC. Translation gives CASSFGTGVNEQFF. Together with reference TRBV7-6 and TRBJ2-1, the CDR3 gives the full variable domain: GAGVSQSPRYKVTKRGQDVALRCDPISGHVSLYWYRQALGQGPEFLTYFNYEAQQDKSGLPNDRFSAERPEGSISTLTIQRTEQRDSAMYRCASSFGTGVNEQFFGPGTRLTVL.

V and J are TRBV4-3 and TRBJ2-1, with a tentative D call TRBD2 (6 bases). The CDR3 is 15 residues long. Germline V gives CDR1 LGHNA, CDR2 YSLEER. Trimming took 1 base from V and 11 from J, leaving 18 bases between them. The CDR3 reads CASSQGRGIGSKQFF. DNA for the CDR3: TGCGCCAGCAGCCAAGGGCGGGGTATCGGTTCTAAGCAGTTCTTC.